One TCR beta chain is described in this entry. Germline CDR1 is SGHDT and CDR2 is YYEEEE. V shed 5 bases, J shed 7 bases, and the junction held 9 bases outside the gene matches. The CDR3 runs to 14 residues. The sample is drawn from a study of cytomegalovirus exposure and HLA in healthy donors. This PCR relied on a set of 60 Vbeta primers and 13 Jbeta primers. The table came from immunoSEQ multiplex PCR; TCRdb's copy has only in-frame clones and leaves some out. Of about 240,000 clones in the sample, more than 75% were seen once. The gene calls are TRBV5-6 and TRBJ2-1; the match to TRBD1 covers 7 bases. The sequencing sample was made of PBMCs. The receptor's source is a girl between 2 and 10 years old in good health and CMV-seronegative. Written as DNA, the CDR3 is TGTGCCAGCAGGGAAAGGGGGCGTGGAAATGAGCAGTTCTTC. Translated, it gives CASRERGRGNEQFF.